This T cell receptor (beta chain) was found in a study of post-analysis software for immune sequencing data. Study-wide findings and caveats: There were five or six TRBV segments more frequent in patients than controls, and TRBV5-6, TRBV5-1 and TRBV20-1 were among them.

This clonotype occurred many times. The antigen remains undetermined. Trimming removed 5 bases from V and 1 base from J, with 14 bases in between. Germline assignment: CDR1 SEHNR and CDR2 FQNEAQ (reference sequence). There are 15 residues in the CDR3. Carried by the TCR beta cDNA libraries were unique molecular identifiers. In TCRdb, the PCR reads were re-called with MiXCR into one record per CDR3 protein. The table records hundreds of thousands of distinct CDR3 sequences, roughly 46% of them present only once. The chain joins TRBV7-9 to TRBJ1-1, with a weak D call TRBD1 (6 bases). Sequences were obtained from blood. This receptor was taken from a girl aged 5 to 17 with multiple sclerosis. This chain's CDR3 is CASSQGGTANTEAFF. Here the CDR3 DNA reads TGTGCCAGCAGCCAAGGGGGGACCGCGAACACTGAAGCTTTCTTT.